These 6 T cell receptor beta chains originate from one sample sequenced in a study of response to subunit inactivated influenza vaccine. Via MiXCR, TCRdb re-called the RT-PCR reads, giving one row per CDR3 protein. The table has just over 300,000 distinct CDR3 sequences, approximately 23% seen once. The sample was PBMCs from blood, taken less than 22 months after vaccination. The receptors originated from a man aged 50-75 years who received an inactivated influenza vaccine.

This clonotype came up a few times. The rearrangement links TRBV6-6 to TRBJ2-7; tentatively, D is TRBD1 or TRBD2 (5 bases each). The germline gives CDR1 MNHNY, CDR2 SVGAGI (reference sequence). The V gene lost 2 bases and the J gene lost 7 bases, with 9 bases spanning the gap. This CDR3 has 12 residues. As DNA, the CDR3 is TGTGCCAGCAGTTACGGGGGTAATGAGCAGTACTTC. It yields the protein CASSYGGNEQYF.

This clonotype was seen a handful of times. Written as DNA, the CDR3 is TGTGCCAGTAGTATGGGGTGGGGAAACTACAATGAGCAGTTCTTC. This gives the protein CASSMGWGNYNEQFF. This chain connects TRBV19 to TRBJ2-1, with no clear D. The ends were cut back, 3 bases at V and 3 bases at J, with 12 bases in the middle. The CDR3 is 15 amino acids. The V gene's germline CDR1 is LNHDA and CDR2 SQIVND (reference sequence).

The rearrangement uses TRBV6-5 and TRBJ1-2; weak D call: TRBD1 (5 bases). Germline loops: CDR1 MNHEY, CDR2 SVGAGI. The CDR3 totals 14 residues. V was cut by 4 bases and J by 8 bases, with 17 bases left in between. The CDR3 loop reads CASSSGTPAWGYTF. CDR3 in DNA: TGTGCCAGCAGTTCGGGGACCCCGGCGTGGGGCTACACCTTC.

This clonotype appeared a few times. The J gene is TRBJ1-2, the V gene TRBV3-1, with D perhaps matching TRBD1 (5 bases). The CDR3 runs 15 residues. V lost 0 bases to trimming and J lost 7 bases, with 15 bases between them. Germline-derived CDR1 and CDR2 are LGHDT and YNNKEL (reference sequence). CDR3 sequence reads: CASSQEGSRVSGYTF. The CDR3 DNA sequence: TGTGCCAGCAGCCAAGAGGGTTCCAGGGTTAGTGGCTACACCTTC.

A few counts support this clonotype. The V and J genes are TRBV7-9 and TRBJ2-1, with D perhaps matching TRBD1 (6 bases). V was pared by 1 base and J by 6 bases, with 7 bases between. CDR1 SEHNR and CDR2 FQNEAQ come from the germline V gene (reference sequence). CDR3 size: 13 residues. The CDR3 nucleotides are TGTGCCAGCAGCTTAGAAGGGGGCAATGAGCAGTTCTTC. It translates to CASSLEGGNEQFF.

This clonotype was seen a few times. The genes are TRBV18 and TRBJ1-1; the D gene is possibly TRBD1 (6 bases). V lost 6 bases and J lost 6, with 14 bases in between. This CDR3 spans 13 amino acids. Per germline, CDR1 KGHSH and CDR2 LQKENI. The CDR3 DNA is TGTGCCAGCTCGACTACAGGGTGGCCTGAAGCTTTCTTT. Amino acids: CASSTTGWPEAFF. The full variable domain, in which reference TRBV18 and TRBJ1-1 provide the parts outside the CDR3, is NAGVMQNPRHLVRRRGQEARLRCSPMKGHSHVYWYRQLPEEGLKFMVYLQKENIIDESGMPKERFSAEFPKEGPSILRIQQVVRGDSAAYFCASSTTGWPEAFFGQGTRLTVV.